This TCR beta chain was profiled in a study of T-cell reconstitution after alpha-beta-depleted transplantation in children. J gave up 8 bases and V 6 bases, and 5 bases lay outside the gene matches. CDR1 and CDR2 from the germline V gene are ENHRY and SYGVKD. This CDR3 comprises 12 residues. There are many counts of this clonotype. What it recognizes is unknown. Study results and caveats: T-cell counts and diversity at one year following transplant were attributed mainly to newly produced T cells.

Preparing the TCRbeta library involved the use of unique molecular identifiers. MiXCR, run by TCRdb on the PCR reads, gives a single entry per CDR3 protein. The sample has hundreds of thousands of distinct CDR3 sequences, over 7% seen once. The sample here was peripheral blood, taken 360 days after TCRalphabeta/CD19-depleted stem cell transplant. The V call is TRBV10-3, the J call TRBJ1-1; 8 bases line up with TRBD1. The receptor was derived from a female patient aged 2-15 years who had a stem cell transplant for Fanconi anemia, so the T cells may come from the graft donor. CDR3 coding DNA: TGTGCCATCAGCACAGGGGGTGGAGAAGCTTTCTTT. Its protein is CAISTGGGEAFF.